The rows below give T cell receptor beta chains drawn from one sample of a study of post-analysis software for immune sequencing data. TCRdb recomputed calls from the PCR reads with MiXCR, one row per CDR3 protein. The sample yields around 400,000 distinct CDR3 sequences, less than 40% seen once. Sequencing used blood. These receptors originate from a girl aged 2 to 9 with multiple sclerosis. CDR3s include the opening cysteine and the closing phenylalanine or tryptophan. The order of the fields is J gene, clone size, D gene, V gene, CDR3 DNA, CDR3 protein. The D gene is left open where the match is weak. Clone size is shown for a subset of rows, as once, few, many or a class of expanded clone.

>TRBJ1-1|few|NA|TRBV9
TGTGCCAGCAGCTCGTGGGACACTGAAGCTTTCTTT
CASSSWDTEAFF
>TRBJ2-7|NA|TRBD1|TRBV5-1
TGCGCCAACAGGGGACCTACCTCCTACGAGCAGTACTTC
CANRGPTSYEQYF
>TRBJ2-1|few|NA|TRBV20-1
TGCAGTGCTAGAGACCTCGGGGATGAGCAGTTCTTC
CSARDLGDEQFF
>TRBJ1-1|few|NA|TRBV20-1
TGCAGTGCTAGAGGAACAGGGTTCACTGAAGCTTTCTTT
CSARGTGFTEAFF
>TRBJ1-2|NA|NA|TRBV12-3/TRBV12-4
TGTGCCAGCAGTTTGGGTGATCACAACTATGGCTACACCTTC
CASSLGDHNYGYTF
>TRBJ2-7|few|TRBD2|TRBV7-2
TGTGCCAGCAGCTTAGACGGCCTAGCGGGAGCCGAGCAGTACTTC
CASSLDGLAGAEQYF
>TRBJ1-4|few|NA|TRBV6-5
TGTGCCAGCAGTTACTCGATTTGGGCCAGTTGGATGGGTGAAAAACTGTTTTTT
CASSYSIWASWMGEKLFF
>TRBJ1-5|NA|NA|TRBV12-3/TRBV12-4
TGTGCCAGCAGTTTACAGGTGGGGGGCAATCAGCCCCAGCATTTT
CASSLQVGGNQPQHF
>TRBJ2-5|NA|TRBD2|TRBV4-2
TGTGCCAGCAGGTCACTAGCGGGAGGGTTCGATGAGCAGTACTTC
CASRSLAGGFDEQYF
>TRBJ2-7|few|NA|TRBV5-1
TGCGCCAGCAGCTTGAAGTCGGGCCAGGTCAGCTACGAGCAGTACTTC
CASSLKSGQVSYEQYF
>TRBJ1-2|NA|NA|TRBV9
TGTGCCAGCAGCCTCGATTTGGACAACTATGGCTACACCTTC
CASSLDLDNYGYTF
>TRBJ2-1|few|NA|TRBV2
TGTGCCAGCCGGGTACCTGTGACCTACAATGAGCAGTTCTTC
CASRVPVTYNEQFF
>TRBJ2-7|few|TRBD2|TRBV20-1
TGCAGTGCTAAACTAGCGGCCTACGAGCAGTACTTC
CSAKLAAYEQYF
>TRBJ2-7|few|NA|TRBV5-1
TGCGCCAGCAGCTTTGAGACGGCAGGTAGCGAGCAGTACTTC
CASSFETAGSEQYF
>TRBJ1-5|few|NA|TRBV12-3/TRBV12-4
TGTGCCGGCAGCGCCATTGGGAGAGGGTTTAGGAATCAGCCCCAGCATTTT
CAGSAIGRGFRNQPQHF